Listed below are T cell receptor beta chains from one sample, sequenced in a study of T cell responses to AZD1222 COVID-19 vaccine. Sequencing was performed with immunoSEQ multiplex PCR; in TCRdb, only in-frame clones are kept and a portion is missing. Here the sample spans some 150,000 clones, approximately 90% being singletons. The sequencing used peripheral blood, collected on day 0 of AZD1222 vaccination. These receptor sequences come from an adult in good health. CDR3s include the opening cysteine and the closing phenylalanine or tryptophan. The order of the fields is D gene, clone size, J gene, V gene, CDR3 protein, CDR3 DNA. D genes are given only for firm matches. The size of a clone is reported for some rows only, either as once, few or many, or as a class for expanded clones.

>TRBD1|-|TRBJ1-1|TRBV28
CASSPQGRKAFF
TGTGCCAGCAGCCCACAGGGGCGGAAAGCTTTCTTT
>-|-|TRBJ2-1|TRBV4-3
CASSRAGGLNEQFF
TGCGCCAGCAGCCGGGCGGGTGGACTCAATGAGCAGTTCTTC
>TRBD2|once|TRBJ2-1|TRBV9
CASSAPQAGTSGYNEQFF
TGTGCCAGCAGCGCCCCTCAGGCCGGGACTAGCGGGTACAATGAGCAGTTCTTC
>TRBD1|-|TRBJ1-2|TRBV6-5
CASSSTGTVYGYTF
TGTGCCAGCAGTTCAACCGGGACAGTCTATGGCTACACCTTC
>TRBD1|-|TRBJ2-2|TRBV7-3
CASSLLGRREGARIGELFF
TGTGCCAGCAGCTTATTAGGGCGGCGCGAGGGGGCGCGAATCGGGGAGCTGTTTTTT
>-|-|TRBJ2-6|TRBV4-3
CASSQEPGSGANVLTF
TGCGCCAGCAGCCAAGAGCCAGGGTCTGGGGCCAACGTCCTGACTTTC
>TRBD1|once|TRBJ2-7|TRBV11-2
CASSLVGDSPHEQYF
TGTGCCAGCAGCTTAGTGGGGGACAGTCCCCACGAGCAGTACTTC
>-|-|TRBJ1-3|TRBV30
CAWSRGAGNTIYF
TGTGCCTGGAGTCGGGGGGCTGGAAACACCATATATTTT
>TRBD2|-|TRBJ2-7|TRBV14
CASSPSTSGSQYF
TGTGCCAGCAGCCCCTCGACTAGCGGGAGCCAGTACTTC
>-|-|TRBJ1-4|TRBV28
CASSFALLREKLFF
TGTGCCAGCAGTTTTGCCCTATTGCGGGAAAAACTGTTTTTT
>TRBD1|-|TRBJ1-2|TRBV30
CAWSVNRGQGRIYGYTF
TGTGCCTGGAGTGTAAACCGGGGACAGGGCCGAATCTATGGCTACACCTTC
>-|-|TRBJ2-4|TRBV11-3
CASSLDVAVNIQYF
TGTGCCAGCAGCTTAGATGTAGCGGTTAACATTCAGTACTTC
>-|-|TRBJ2-3|TRBV14
CATSRGRTDTQYF
TGTGCCACCAGTCGCGGGCGCACAGATACGCAGTATTTT
>-|-|TRBJ1-2|TRBV30
CASQDLNYGYTF
TGTGCCTCCCAGGACCTTAACTATGGCTACACCTTC
>-|-|TRBJ1-4|TRBV19
CASSIMVQHREKLFF
TGTGCCAGTAGTATTATGGTACAGCATCGGGAAAAACTGTTTTTT
>-|-|TRBJ1-2|TRBV7-2
CASSADTYYGYTF
TGTGCCAGCAGCGCAGACACCTACTATGGCTACACCTTC
>-|-|TRBJ1-3|TRBV7-9
CASSLRTDLVGNTIYF
TGTGCCAGCTCTCTGAGGACAGATTTAGTTGGAAACACCATATATTTT
>-|-|TRBJ2-7|TRBV7-9
CASSPPDGNSYEQYF
TGTGCCAGCAGCCCGCCCGACGGCAATTCCTACGAGCAGTACTTC
>-|-|TRBJ1-6|TRBV2
CARASGTVMNSPLHF
TGTGCCAGGGCCTCAGGGACGGTAATGAATTCACCCCTCCACTTT
>-|-|TRBJ1-5|TRBV6-2/TRBV6-3
CASSPKWSNQPQHF
TGTGCCAGCAGCCCTAAGTGGAGCAATCAGCCCCAGCATTTT
>TRBD1|-|TRBJ1-1|TRBV6-5
CASSYSTGVNTEAFF
TGTGCCAGCAGTTACTCGACAGGGGTCAACACTGAAGCTTTCTTT
>TRBD1|medium-sized|TRBJ2-2|TRBV7-9
CASSHSRTGGSGELFF
TGTGCCAGCAGCCACTCCCGGACAGGGGGATCCGGGGAGCTGTTTTTT
>TRBD1|-|TRBJ2-1|TRBV27
CASSSQGPSSKEQFF
TGTGCCAGCAGCTCACAGGGGCCCTCCAGCAAGGAGCAGTTCTTC
>-|-|TRBJ1-1|TRBV9
CASSVPGGTEAFF
TGTGCCAGCAGCGTACCGGGTGGGACTGAAGCTTTCTTT
>-|-|TRBJ2-3|TRBV5-5
CASSLGSRLGSDTQYF
TGTGCCAGCAGCTTGGGTTCGCGCCTGGGGAGCGATACGCAGTATTTT
>TRBD2|-|TRBJ2-1|TRBV9
CASSVASGLAGVEQFF
TGTGCCAGCAGCGTAGCCTCCGGGCTAGCGGGAGTAGAGCAGTTCTTC
>-|once|TRBJ2-2|TRBV19
CASQGRPTNTGELFF
TGTGCCAGTCAAGGACGGCCCACGAACACCGGGGAGCTGTTTTTT
>-|-|TRBJ2-3|TRBV28
CASSSPRHATDTQYF
TGTGCCAGCAGTTCACCCCGACACGCCACAGATACGCAGTATTTT
>-|-|TRBJ2-2|TRBV19
CASKLQGTSGELFF
TGTGCCAGTAAATTACAGGGAACGTCCGGGGAGCTGTTTTTT
>-|-|TRBJ2-2|TRBV30
CAWSRDVHTGELFF
TGTGCCTGGAGCCGGGACGTGCACACCGGGGAGCTGTTTTTT
>TRBD2|once|TRBJ2-2|TRBV5-4
CASSSRPSGTNTGELFF
TGTGCCAGCAGCTCCCGTCCTAGCGGAACGAACACCGGGGAGCTGTTTTTT
>TRBD2|-|TRBJ2-1|TRBV5-1
CASSLPLQREGPVSNEQFF
TGCGCCAGCAGCTTGCCGCTCCAGCGGGAGGGCCCTGTATCCAATGAGCAGTTCTTC
>-|-|TRBJ1-5|TRBV12-3/TRBV12-4
CASSRGGNQPQHF
TGTGCCAGCAGTAGGGGGGGCAATCAGCCCCAGCATTTT
>-|-|TRBJ1-1|TRBV6-6
CASSAQVNTEAFF
TGTGCCAGCAGCGCCCAGGTAAACACTGAAGCTTTCTTT
>-|-|TRBJ2-7|TRBV4-2
CASSQGGLDEQYF
TGTGCCAGCAGCCAAGGGGGGCTGGACGAGCAGTACTTC
>-|-|TRBJ2-7|TRBV7-9
CASSPKGYEQYF
TGTGCCAGCAGCCCCAAGGGATACGAGCAGTACTTC
>-|-|TRBJ1-5|TRBV5-8
CASSLTVRGNQPQHF
TGTGCCAGCAGCTTAACAGTACGGGGCAATCAGCCCCAGCATTTT
>TRBD2|-|TRBJ2-1|TRBV7-9
CASSPGTSGLLEQFF
TGTGCCAGCAGTCCCGGGACTAGCGGGCTTCTTGAGCAGTTCTTC
>-|-|TRBJ2-3|TRBV27
CASATHTDTQYF
TGTGCCAGCGCGACCCACACAGATACGCAGTATTTT
>-|-|TRBJ2-5|TRBV5-1
CASSLLGADQETQYF
TGCGCCAGCAGCTTGTTGGGGGCAGACCAAGAGACCCAGTACTTC
>-|-|TRBJ1-2|TRBV18
CASSSGPPRDYTF
TGTGCCAGCTCATCTGGACCACCCCGGGACTACACCTTC
>-|-|TRBJ2-3|TRBV6-6
CASSREGTTDTQYF
TGTGCCAGCAGCCGCGAGGGGACCACAGATACGCAGTATTTT
>TRBD1|-|TRBJ2-2|TRBV7-2
CASSLRTAGGTGELFF
TGTGCCAGCAGCTTAAGGACGGCAGGGGGCACCGGGGAGCTGTTTTTT
>-|-|TRBJ2-1|TRBV3-1/TRBV3-2
CASSTTRSDRGNEQFF
TGTGCCAGCAGCACTACACGGAGCGACCGAGGAAATGAGCAGTTCTTC
>-|-|TRBJ2-7|TRBV29-1
CSVVSEEELYEQYF
TGCAGCGTTGTGTCCGAAGAAGAACTATACGAGCAGTACTTC